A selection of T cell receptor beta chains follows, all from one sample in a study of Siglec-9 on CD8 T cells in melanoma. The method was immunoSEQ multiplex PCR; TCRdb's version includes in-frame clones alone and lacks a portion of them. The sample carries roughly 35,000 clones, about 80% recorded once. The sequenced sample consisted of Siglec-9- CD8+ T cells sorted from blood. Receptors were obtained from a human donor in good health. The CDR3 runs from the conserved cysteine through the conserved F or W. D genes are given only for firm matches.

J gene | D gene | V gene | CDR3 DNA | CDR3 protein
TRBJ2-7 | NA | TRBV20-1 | TGCAGTGCTAGAGCGGGGAACGAGCAGTACTTC | CSARAGNEQYF
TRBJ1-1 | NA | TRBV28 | TGTGCCAGCAGCCCTCTCGCGGTTTCGAACACTGAAGCTTTCTTT | CASSPLAVSNTEAFF
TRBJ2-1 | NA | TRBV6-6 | TGTGCCAGCAGTGGCGGCCCAGGTGGCTACAATGAGCAGTTCTTC | CASSGGPGGYNEQFF
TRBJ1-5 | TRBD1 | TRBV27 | TGTGCCAGCAGTTTCAGGGGGGATAATCAGCCCCAGCATTTT | CASSFRGDNQPQHF
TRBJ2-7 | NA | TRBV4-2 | TGTGCCAGCAGCCAAGATGAGGGCTCCTACGAGCAGTACTTC | CASSQDEGSYEQYF
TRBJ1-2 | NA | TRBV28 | TGTGCCAGCAGCACAGGGTGGGTACTTGGCTACACCTTC | CASSTGWVLGYTF
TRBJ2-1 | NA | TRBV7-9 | TGTGCCAGCAGCTCTCTCCTTAGCGGTCGCAATGAGCAGTTCTTC | CASSSLLSGRNEQFF
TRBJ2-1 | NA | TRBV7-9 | TGTGCCAGCAGCTCCCATGGGGGCGAGCAGTTCTTC | CASSSHGGEQFF
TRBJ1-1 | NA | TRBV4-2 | TGTGCCAGCAGCCAAAACAGGGCAGGCACTGAAGCTTTCTTT | CASSQNRAGTEAFF
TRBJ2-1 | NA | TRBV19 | TGTGCCAGTAGTATTGGTGGGAATGAGCAGTTCTTC | CASSIGGNEQFF
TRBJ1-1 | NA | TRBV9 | TGTGCCAGCAGCTTGGGGACGAACACTGAAGCTTTCTTT | CASSLGTNTEAFF
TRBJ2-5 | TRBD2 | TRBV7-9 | TGTGCCAGCAGCTCGGGACTAGCGGGGGAGGTATTAGAGACCCAGTACTTC | CASSSGLAGEVLETQYF
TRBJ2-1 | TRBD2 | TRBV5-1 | TGCGCCAGCAGCTCGGCGCGGGAGAAACAGTTCTTC | CASSSAREKQFF